These 6 T cell receptor gamma chains were sequenced from one sample in a study of Vδ1+ human thymocytes. Study-wide findings and caveats: Thymic TRG and TRD repertoires appeared highly polyclonal.

These TCRs are of unknown antigen specificity. The template was reverse-transcribed extracted RNA. CDR3 amplicons came from multiplex PCR with pooled V-gene forward and constant-region reverse primers. TCRdb reanalyzed the multiplex PCR reads using CATT. The sample lists tens of thousands of gamma-chain clones; 12% to 15% were seen once. The sequencing input was Vdelta1+ gamma-delta thymocytes from the thymus. Subset meaning: FACS-sorted CD3+ TCRalphabeta- TCRVdelta1+ TCRVdelta2- thymocytes. The receptors were sampled from a child under two years old who had congenital heart surgery.

Remarks on this clone: This may be a read error, as it is one base from a much larger clone. This sample also contains other DNA sequences that code for the same CDR3. The genes are TRGV9 and TRGJP. CDR3 length: 16 amino acids. The germline V gene has CDR1 GITISATS and CDR2 ISYDGTV (reference sequence). V lost 0 bases and J lost 7; bases outside the gene matches: 3. The DNA of the CDR3 is TGTGCCTTGTGGGAGGTGCTGGAGTTGGGCAAAAAAATCAAGGTATTT. This gives the protein CALWEVLELGKKIKVF.

This clone has just a few counts. V gene TRGV4 combines with J gene TRGJ1 or TRGJ2. J lost 5 bases, V lost 6 bases, and 16 bases had no gene match. CDR3 length: 15 amino acids. Germline assignment: CDR1 EGSTGY and CDR2 YDSYTSSV. DNA for the CDR3: TGTGCCACCTGGATACGTGCCGGGAGTGATTATAAGAAACTCTTT. Translated: CATWIRAGSDYKKLF.

This clone is labeled as medium-sized. Other nucleotide sequences from this sample produce the same CDR3. The rearrangement uses TRGV8 and TRGJ1 or TRGJ2. V shed 0 bases, J shed 6 bases, and the junction held 2 bases outside the gene matches. Germline V gene sequence: CDR1 VENAVY, CDR2 YDSYNSRV. This CDR3 region has 12 residues. CDR3 sequence (DNA): TGTGCCACCTGGGATAGGGGTTATAAGAAACTCTTT. The encoded protein is CATWDRGYKKLF.

This clone was seen only a few times. This chain links TRGV9 with TRGJ1 or TRGJ2. Per germline, CDR1 GITISATS and CDR2 ISYDGTV (reference sequence). Germline trimming cut 0 bases from V and 2 bases from J; bases unmatched to any gene: 10. The CDR3 length is 16 residues. For the CDR3, the DNA is TGTGCCTTGTGGGAGGTGCTTGAGGGGGATTATTATAAGAAACTCTTT. This translates into CALWEVLEGDYYKKLF.

The chain recombines TRGV8 with TRGJ1 or TRGJ2. The CDR3 contains 15 residues. The germline V gene encodes CDR1 VENAVY and CDR2 YDSYNSRV. J was trimmed by 0 bases and V by 0 bases; bases with no gene match: 5. CDR3 sequence (DNA): TGTGCCACCTGGGATAGGGGTAAGAATTATTATAAGAAACTCTTT. This translates into CATWDRGKNYYKKLF.

This clone has only a few counts. The J gene is TRGJ1 or TRGJ2, the V gene TRGV2. The CDR3 has 13 amino acids. CDR1 EGSNGY and CDR2 YDSYNSKV come from the germline V gene. The J segment lost 6 bases and the V segment lost 2 bases, leaving 7 bases of the junction unmatched. CDR3 protein: CATWDERGYKKLF. CDR3 in DNA: TGTGCCACCTGGGACGAACGCGGTTATAAGAAACTCTTT.